This TCR beta chain was obtained from a study of T cells after somatic rescue of genetic block. Sequencing was performed with immunoSEQ multiplex PCR; in TCRdb, only in-frame clones are kept and a portion is missing. The sample has 60,000 to 75,000 clones; around 90% are singletons. Per the germline V gene, CDR1 is SGHVS and CDR2 is FNYEAQ. CDR3 size: 13 residues. V lost 6 bases, J lost 3 bases, and 12 bases lay in between. The sample consisted of peripheral blood mononuclear cells (PBMCs). The chain uses TRBV7-6 and TRBJ2-7, with a weak D call TRBD1 (6 bases). The clonotype comes from a man aged 40-55 years. As DNA, the CDR3 is TGTGCCAGCAGTACGATACAGGGCTACGAGCAGTACTTC. The encoded protein is CASSTIQGYEQYF.